The 15 T cell receptor beta chains in this list originate from one sample, sequenced in a study of blood T cell repertoires in COVID-19. Clones were read by immunoSEQ multiplex PCR, and TCRdb kept only the in-frame ones, dropping some. The sample shows fewer than 250,000 clones, around four fifths of them seen only once. Sequenced input: peripheral blood. The receptors come from a woman aged 55-70 years with active or convalescent COVID-19.

V gene TRBV5-4 combines with J gene TRBJ2-2, with D perhaps TRBD1 (6 bases). Germline V gene lookup returns CDR1 SGHNT and CDR2 YYREEE (reference sequence). The CDR3 sequence is 14 residues long. Deletions cut 4 bases from V and 6 bases from J, with 13 bases between. The DNA of the CDR3 is TGTGCCAGCAGCAGGGGGTTAGCCGCCGGGGAGCTGTTTTTT. Translated, it gives CASSRGLAAGELFF.

The chain links TRBV2 to TRBJ2-7, with TRBD2 as a possible D gene (6 bases). CDR1 is SNHLY, CDR2 FYNNEI, per germline. The CDR3 runs 13 residues. Trimming stripped 5 bases from V and 7 bases from J, with 15 bases between. The CDR3 protein is CASSSSTSVEQYV. The CDR3 DNA sequence: TGTGCCAGCAGTTCCTCGACTAGTGTGGAGCAGTACGTC.

This chain links TRBV30 with TRBJ2-3; D unresolved. Germline V gives CDR1 GTSNPN, CDR2 SVGIG (reference sequence). The CDR3 has 15 amino acids. The V end was cut by 0 bases, the J end by 1 base, with 11 bases between. The CDR3 sequence: CAWSVFGQGTDTQYF. The CDR3 nucleotides read TGTGCCTGGAGTGTATTTGGGCAGGGCACAGATACGCAGTATTTT. The variable domain in full, with the rest retrieved from reference TRBV30 and TRBJ2-3, is SQTIHQWPATLVQPVGSPLSLECTVEGTSNPNLYWYRQAAGRGLQLLFYSVGIGQISSEVPQNLSASRPQDRQFILSSKKLLLSDSGFYLCAWSVFGQGTDTQYFGPGTRLTVL.

A few counts support this clone. The chain combines TRBV6-2 or TRBV6-3 with TRBJ1-6; no reliable D call. V was pared by 5 bases and J by 10 bases, with 9 bases between. This CDR3 has 12 residues. Germline values: CDR1 MNHEY, CDR2 SVGEGT. The CDR3 DNA reads TGTGCCAGCAGTATTGCGGGATCACCCCTCCACTTT. This gives the protein CASSIAGSPLHF.

J is TRBJ2-7 and V is TRBV12-3 or TRBV12-4, with TRBD2 matching over 8 bases. V shed 8 bases, J shed 4 bases, and the junction held 7 bases outside the gene matches. This CDR3 region has 13 residues. Written as DNA, the CDR3 is TGTGCCAGCTCTCCCGGGAGGGCGTACGAGCAGTACTTC. Translation gives CASSPGRAYEQYF.

This clone was counted a few times. This chain links TRBV11-2 with TRBJ2-7; TRBD1 might be the D (6 bases). V lost 1 base, J lost 6 bases, and 16 bases lay in between. In germline, CDR1 is SGHAT, CDR2 FQNNGV. The CDR3 runs 15 residues. CDR3 amino acids: CASSLAGTLRGEQYF. The CDR3 nucleotides read TGTGCCAGCAGCTTAGCGGGGACACTTAGGGGCGAGCAGTACTTC. Looking up the rest from reference TRBV11-2 and TRBJ2-7 gives the full variable domain: EAGVAQSPRYKIIEKRQSVAFWCNPISGHATLYWYQQILGQGPKLLIQFQNNGVVDDSQLPKDRFSAERLKGVDSTLKIQPAKLEDSAVYLCASSLAGTLRGEQYFGPGTRLTVT.

This sequence joins TRBV6-5 and TRBJ1-5; no definite D call. Trimming removed 6 bases at V and 0 bases at J, with 12 bases between. Germline CDR1 MNHEY, CDR2 SVGAGI. This CDR3 is 15 amino acids long. The DNA of the CDR3 is TGTGCCAGCAGGAAAGAGATAGATAGCAATCAGCCCCAGCATTTT. Translation gives CASRKEIDSNQPQHF.

CDR3 sequence: CASSPPAGGPSGTGELFF. Written as DNA, the CDR3 is TGTGCCAGCTCACCACCGGCGGGAGGGCCTTCGGGCACCGGGGAGCTGTTTTTT. The genes are TRBV18 and TRBJ2-2; 9 positions agree with TRBD2. The CDR3 totals 18 residues. In germline, CDR1 is KGHSH, CDR2 LQKENI. V gave up 0 bases and J gave up 4 bases; unmatched junction bases: 9. The complete variable domain, with remaining parts taken from reference TRBV18 and TRBJ2-2, reads NAGVMQNPRHLVRRRGQEARLRCSPMKGHSHVYWYRQLPEEGLKFMVYLQKENIIDESGMPKERFSAEFPKEGPSILRIQQVVRGDSAAYFCASSPPAGGPSGTGELFFGEGSRLTVL.

This chain links TRBV6-6 with TRBJ2-2; no clear D. The CDR3 has 16 residues. The ends were cut back, 0 bases at V and 2 bases at J, with 10 bases in the middle. Germline CDR1 MNHNY, CDR2 SVGAGI (reference sequence). CDR3 residues: CASSYSLVLNTGELFF. CDR3 sequence (DNA): TGTGCCAGCAGTTACTCTCTAGTCCTCAACACCGGGGAGCTGTTTTTT.

The chain employs TRBV19 and TRBJ2-2; D is perhaps TRBD2 (6 bases). The CDR3 is 15 amino acids. The V and J ends lost 7 bases and 6 bases respectively, with 18 bases between them. Germline assignment: CDR1 LNHDA and CDR2 SQIVND (reference sequence). The CDR3 DNA sequence: TGTGCCAGTACCTCGGGGGATAGCGGCGCCGGGGAGCTGTTTTTT. It encodes CASTSGDSGAGELFF.

This chain joins TRBV6-2 or TRBV6-3 and TRBJ2-1; 16 nucleotides line up with TRBD2. The CDR3 is 20 residues long. Trimming took 3 bases from V and 8 from J; bases not matched to a gene: 16. Germline V gene data show CDR1 as MNHEY and CDR2 as SVGEGT. The CDR3 DNA sequence: TGTGCCAGCAGTTATGGGGGAGGGACTAGCGGGAGGGCCCTCATCCATGAGCAGTTCTTC. Translated: CASSYGGGTSGRALIHEQFF.

The rearrangement uses TRBV5-6 and TRBJ2-3; D might be TRBD1 (5 bases). V was clipped by 2 bases and J by 2 bases, with 12 bases between them. This CDR3 has 15 residues. Germline CDR1 and CDR2: SGHDT and YYEEEE. The CDR3, as DNA: TGTGCCAGCAGCTTCATGTCAGGGTACACAGATACGCAGTATTTT. Translating it yields CASSFMSGYTDTQYF.

The gene calls are TRBV29-1 and TRBJ2-1, with D uncertain. The V end was cut by 4 bases, the J end by 9 bases, with 10 bases between. Germline-derived CDR1 and CDR2 are SQVTM and ANQGSEA. This CDR3 has 11 amino acids. In DNA, the CDR3 is TGCAGCGTTGGGATTGGGCCTGAGCAGTTCTTC. As protein: CSVGIGPEQFF.

The rearrangement joins TRBV6-5 to TRBJ2-3; 7 bases are a match to TRBD1. Germline assignment: CDR1 MNHEY and CDR2 SVGAGI. J lost 3 bases, V lost 5 bases, and 8 bases had no gene match. This CDR3 is 15 amino acids long. The CDR3 protein is CASSPDRVVTDTQYF. For the CDR3, the DNA is TGTGCCAGCAGTCCCGACAGGGTGGTGACAGATACGCAGTATTTT.

The chain employs TRBV28 and TRBJ2-3, with D tentatively TRBD2 (6 bases). CDR3 length equals 14 residues. The V and J ends lost 5 bases and 4 bases respectively, with 13 bases between them. The germline V gene has CDR1 MDHEN and CDR2 SYDVKM. The CDR3, as DNA: TGTGCCAGCAGTACAAATTCGGGGGCAGATACGCAGTATTTT. Protein sequence: CASSTNSGADTQYF.